This is a list of T cell receptor beta chains from one sample in a study of graft-versus-host responses after intestinal transplantation. Their specific antigens are unknown. Data came from immunoSEQ multiplex PCR; TCRdb stores just in-frame clones and leaves some out. This sample has some 100,000 clones; approximately 92% occur once, and the top ten carry about 1.1%. This specimen consisted of unstimulated CD8+ T cells sorted from spleen or lymph node cells, obtained before transplant. The origin of the receptors is a human donor who was the organ donor for an intestinal transplant. Both conserved end residues are part of each CDR3. D genes are given only for firm matches. Not all rows give a size; the values are once, few, many and, for expanded clones, a class.

abundance,len,d_gene,v_gene,j_gene,CDR3aa,CDR3nt
-,16,TRBD2,TRBV9,TRBJ2-2,CASSEGSGGAAGELFF,TGTGCCAGCAGCGAGGGTAGCGGGGGGGCGGCCGGGGAGCTGTTTTTT
-,13,-,TRBV7-6,TRBJ2-7,CASSQRNSYEQYF,TGTGCCAGCAGCCAAAGAAATTCCTACGAGCAGTACTTC
-,15,-,TRBV7-6,TRBJ2-2,CASRPRTPNTGELFF,TGTGCCAGCAGACCCCGGACTCCGAACACCGGGGAGCTGTTTTTT
once,15,TRBD2,TRBV13,TRBJ2-7,CASSSLGGRVYEQYF,TGTGCCAGCAGCTCCTTGGGAGGGAGAGTCTACGAGCAGTACTTC
-,14,-,TRBV7-9,TRBJ2-1,CASTWGGVNSEQFF,TGTGCCAGCACCTGGGGAGGAGTCAACAGTGAGCAGTTCTTC
-,14,-,TRBV4-3,TRBJ2-7,CASSQGRETYEQYF,TGCGCCAGCAGCCAAGGGAGAGAAACCTACGAGCAGTACTTC
-,16,TRBD2,TRBV6-4,TRBJ2-1,CASSDSAGGFRTEQFF,TGTGCCAGCAGTGACTCTGCGGGAGGGTTCCGAACTGAGCAGTTCTTC
-,17,TRBD2,TRBV5-4,TRBJ2-5,CASSKLGLAVTVETQYF,TGTGCCAGCAGCAAGCTCGGACTAGCGGTAACGGTGGAGACCCAGTACTTC
-,16,-,TRBV19,TRBJ1-4,CASTSPLAGEYEKLFF,TGTGCCAGTACCTCCCCCCTCGCAGGGGAATATGAAAAACTGTTTTTT
-,16,-,TRBV27,TRBJ2-7,CASSLGLYGRDYEQYF,TGTGCCAGCAGTTTAGGTCTTTATGGCAGGGACTACGAGCAGTACTTC
once,13,-,TRBV7-9,TRBJ2-7,CASSFWGDYEQYF,TGTGCCAGCAGCTTCTGGGGGGATTACGAGCAGTACTTC
-,16,TRBD2,TRBV14,TRBJ2-7,CASSHRSPGGDYEQYF,TGTGCCAGCAGCCATAGGTCCCCGGGGGGGGACTACGAGCAGTACTTC
-,17,TRBD2,TRBV4-1,TRBJ2-7,CASSQDKPSGLTYEQYF,TGCGCCAGCAGCCAAGATAAGCCTAGCGGTCTTACCTACGAGCAGTACTTC
-,13,-,TRBV13,TRBJ2-3,CASSFDSSDTQYF,TGTGCCAGCAGCTTTGACTCTTCAGATACGCAGTATTTT
once,16,TRBD1,TRBV5-4,TRBJ1-2,CASSPGTGGPFYGYTF,TGTGCCAGCAGCCCCGGGACAGGGGGCCCTTTCTATGGCTACACCTTC
-,15,-,TRBV10-2,TRBJ1-5,CASSEARTVNQPQHF,TGCGCCAGCAGTGAGGCACGGACAGTTAATCAGCCCCAGCATTTT
-,20,-,TRBV5-4,TRBJ1-2,CASSFFFPWRPLSSNYGYTF,TGTGCCAGCAGCTTCTTTTTTCCGTGGAGGCCTCTCTCATCAAACTATGGCTACACCTTC
-,15,TRBD1,TRBV5-1,TRBJ2-7,CASSAGTGGSYEQYF,TGCGCCAGCAGCGCCGGGACAGGGGGCTCCTACGAGCAGTACTTC
-,15,-,TRBV2,TRBJ1-2,CASSEGQGSNYGYTF,TGTGCCAGCAGTGAAGGGCAGGGCTCGAACTATGGCTACACCTTC
few,13,TRBD1,TRBV30,TRBJ1-4,CACTGTGHEKLFF,TGTGCCTGCACCGGGACAGGGCATGAAAAACTGTTTTTT
-,14,TRBD2,TRBV5-1,TRBJ2-2,CASARGGVDGELFF,TGCGCCAGCGCCCGCGGGGGAGTAGACGGGGAGCTGTTTTTT
-,16,TRBD2,TRBV5-4,TRBJ2-1,CASSLVPAGENNEQFF,TGTGCCAGCAGCTTGGTTCCAGCGGGAGAAAACAATGAGCAGTTCTTC
-,16,-,TRBV27,TRBJ1-2,CASTSPRDTGGYGYTF,TGTGCCAGCACCTCCCCCCGGGACACCGGAGGCTATGGCTACACCTTC
-,14,TRBD2,TRBV28,TRBJ2-7,CASRSKLAGHEQYF,TGTGCCAGCAGATCCAAGCTAGCGGGCCACGAGCAGTACTTC
once,13,-,TRBV4-1,TRBJ2-5,CASSQSPPETQYF,TGCGCCAGCAGCCAAAGCCCCCCTGAGACCCAGTACTTC
once,17,-,TRBV27,TRBJ2-1,CASGGNTDTAVYNEQFF,TGTGCCAGCGGAGGGAATACGGACACCGCGGTCTACAATGAGCAGTTCTTC
-,16,-,TRBV27,TRBJ2-3,CASSWGPYGDSDTQYF,TGTGCCAGCAGTTGGGGGCCCTACGGGGATTCGGATACGCAGTATTTT
-,12,-,TRBV28,TRBJ1-4,CASSLPGAFLFF,TGTGCCAGCAGTCTACCTGGGGCCTTCCTGTTTTTT
-,15,-,TRBV5-1,TRBJ2-2,CASSLGQDHTGELFF,TGCGCCAGCAGCTTGGGACAGGATCACACCGGGGAGCTGTTTTTT
-,15,TRBD2,TRBV6-5,TRBJ2-5,CASSSLREGQETQYF,TGTGCCAGCAGTTCTTTAAGGGAGGGGCAAGAGACCCAGTACTTC
-,14,-,TRBV5-1,TRBJ2-7,CASSYRRGHYEQYF,TGCGCCAGCAGTTATCGCAGGGGCCACTACGAGCAGTACTTC
once,16,-,TRBV5-6,TRBJ2-1,CASSWRVAGYYNEQFF,TGTGCCAGCAGCTGGCGTGTGGCGGGATACTACAATGAGCAGTTCTTC
-,13,-,TRBV27,TRBJ2-1,CASSSRSYNEQFF,TGTGCCAGCAGCTCCCGCTCCTACAATGAGCAGTTCTTC
-,13,TRBD1,TRBV7-3,TRBJ1-1,CASSFQGGTEAFF,TGTGCCAGCAGCTTTCAGGGGGGCACTGAAGCTTTCTTT
-,17,TRBD2,TRBV11-3,TRBJ2-1,CASSRDLAGGYGNEQFF,TGTGCCAGCAGCCGGGACTTAGCGGGAGGCTATGGGAATGAGCAGTTCTTC
-,18,TRBD1,TRBV10-1,TRBJ1-5,CASTYRGRRSYWGQPQHF,TGCGCCAGCACATACAGGGGGCGAAGGAGTTACTGGGGACAGCCCCAGCATTTT
-,15,-,TRBV9,TRBJ1-3,CASSVDFWSGNTIYF,TGTGCCAGCAGCGTAGACTTCTGGTCGGGAAACACCATATATTTT
-,15,TRBD1,TRBV25-1,TRBJ1-5,CASSEYEGAGQPQHF,TGTGCCAGCAGTGAATACGAGGGGGCAGGTCAGCCCCAGCATTTT
-,17,-,TRBV18,TRBJ2-5,CASSETGRGSYQETQYF,TGTGCCAGCTCAGAGACAGGTCGGGGATCGTACCAAGAGACCCAGTACTTC
-,22,TRBD2,TRBV4-3,TRBJ2-3,CASSQDIKRTSGRPPSTDTQYF,TGCGCCAGCAGCCAAGATATTAAACGGACTAGCGGGAGACCCCCTAGCACAGATACGCAGTATTTT
-,15,TRBD2,TRBV9,TRBJ2-7,CASSVDSRESYEQYF,TGTGCCAGCAGCGTAGACTCGCGGGAGAGCTACGAGCAGTACTTC
-,12,TRBD2,TRBV5-6,TRBJ2-1,CASSLGLAEQFF,TGTGCCAGCAGCTTGGGACTAGCGGAGCAGTTCTTC
few,12,TRBD1,TRBV30,TRBJ2-7,CAWSVQGYEQYF,TGTGCCTGGAGTGTACAGGGGTACGAGCAGTACTTC
-,16,-,TRBV4-2,TRBJ2-3,CASSPLFGGSTDTQYF,TGTGCCAGCAGCCCCCTGTTTGGGGGCTCCACAGATACGCAGTATTTT
-,14,-,TRBV5-1,TRBJ1-1,CASSVTGIGTEAFF,TGCGCCAGCAGCGTTACAGGGATAGGCACTGAAGCTTTCTTT